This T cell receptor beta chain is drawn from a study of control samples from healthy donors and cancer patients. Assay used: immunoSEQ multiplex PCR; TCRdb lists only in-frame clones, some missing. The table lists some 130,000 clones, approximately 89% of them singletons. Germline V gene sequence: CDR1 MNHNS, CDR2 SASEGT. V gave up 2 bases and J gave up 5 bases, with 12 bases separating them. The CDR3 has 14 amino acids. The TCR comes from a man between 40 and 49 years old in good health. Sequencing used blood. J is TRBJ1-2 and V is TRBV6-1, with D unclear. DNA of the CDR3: TGTGCCAGCAGTGAACGGTGGGTCGGATATGGCTACACCTTC. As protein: CASSERWVGYGYTF.